Sequencing of this T cell receptor (beta chain) was carried out in a study of blood T cells in healthy people across ages. The second PCR ran roughly 6 to 11 cycles with a sample-barcoded 5' primer and J-beta primers. TCRdb redid the calling of the 5' RACE reads with MiXCR, one entry per CDR3 protein. There are over a million distinct CDR3 sequences in the sample; under 55% occur only once, and approximately 17% lies in the top ten. General study findings and limits: Measured against age, TCR beta diversity per million T cells decreased in a roughly linear manner. A strong correlation between TCR beta diversity and naive T cell percentage was seen. For the donors, CMV status was unknown and possibly confounded expanded clonotype changes.

PBMCs were isolated at a quantity of at least 6.5 million per sample. A few counts support this clonotype. Its antigen is as yet unknown. The source material was blood. The receptor was derived from a woman aged 55-69 years in good health.

CDR3 residues: CASSQGTSGKHNEQFF. The CDR3 nucleotides are TGTGCCAGCAGCCAAGGGACTAGCGGGAAACACAATGAGCAGTTCTTC. The chain joins TRBV4-2 to TRBJ2-1; TRBD2 aligns across 12 bases. This CDR3 contains 16 residues. Trimming at V came to 1 base and at J to 5 bases, leaving 3 bases not matched to a gene. Germline V gives CDR1 LGHNA, CDR2 YNFKEQ.